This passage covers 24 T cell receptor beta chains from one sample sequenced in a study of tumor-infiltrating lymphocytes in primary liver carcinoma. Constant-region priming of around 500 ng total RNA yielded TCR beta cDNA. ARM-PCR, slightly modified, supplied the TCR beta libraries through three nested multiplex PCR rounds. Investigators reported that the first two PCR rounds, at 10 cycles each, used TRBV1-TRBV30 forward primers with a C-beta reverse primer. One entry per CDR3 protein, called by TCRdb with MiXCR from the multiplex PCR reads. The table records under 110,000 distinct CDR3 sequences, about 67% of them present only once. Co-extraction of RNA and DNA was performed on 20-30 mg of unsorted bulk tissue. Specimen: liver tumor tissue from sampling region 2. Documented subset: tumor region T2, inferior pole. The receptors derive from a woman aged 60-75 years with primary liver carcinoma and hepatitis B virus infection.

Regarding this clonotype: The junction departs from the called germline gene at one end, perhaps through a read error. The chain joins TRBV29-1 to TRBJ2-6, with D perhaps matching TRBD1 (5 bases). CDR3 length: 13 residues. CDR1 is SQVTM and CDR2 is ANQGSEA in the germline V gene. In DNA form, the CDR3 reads TGCAGTGCCCGTAAGTCTGGGGCCAACGTCCAGACTTTC. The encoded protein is CSARKSGANVQTF.

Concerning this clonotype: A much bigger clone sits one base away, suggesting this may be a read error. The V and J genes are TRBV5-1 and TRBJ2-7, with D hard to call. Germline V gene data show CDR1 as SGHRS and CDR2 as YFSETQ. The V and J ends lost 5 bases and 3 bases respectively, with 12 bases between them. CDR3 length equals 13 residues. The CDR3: CASSWVGFYEQYF. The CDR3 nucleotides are TGCGCCAGCAGTTGGGTCGGATTCTACGAGCAGTACTTC.

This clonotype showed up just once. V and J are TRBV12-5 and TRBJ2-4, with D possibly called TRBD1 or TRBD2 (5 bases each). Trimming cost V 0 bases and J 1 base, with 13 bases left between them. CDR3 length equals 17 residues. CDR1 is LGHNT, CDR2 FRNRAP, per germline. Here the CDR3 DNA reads TGTGCTAGTGGTTTGGTACTGAGGGGTTCGGCCAAAAACATTCAGTACTTC. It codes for CASGLVLRGSAKNIQYF.

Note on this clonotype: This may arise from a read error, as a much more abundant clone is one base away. The CDR3 sequence is CASSSTGGFGGQYF. Written as DNA, the CDR3 is TGTGCCAGCAGTTCGACAGGGGGCTTCGGGGGGCAGTACTTC. The rearrangement uses TRBV28 and TRBJ2-7, with 10 bases fitting TRBD1. This CDR3 comprises 14 residues. CDR1 MDHEN and CDR2 SYDVKM come from the germline V gene. Germline trimming cut 4 bases from V and 9 bases from J; bases unmatched to any gene: 9. Together with reference TRBV28 and TRBJ2-7, the CDR3 gives the full variable domain: DVKVTQSSRYLVKRTGEKVFLECVQDMDHENMFWYRQDPGLGLRLIYFSYDVKMKEKGDIPEGYSVSREKKERFSLILESASTNQTSMYLCASSSTGGFGGQYFGPGTRLTVT.

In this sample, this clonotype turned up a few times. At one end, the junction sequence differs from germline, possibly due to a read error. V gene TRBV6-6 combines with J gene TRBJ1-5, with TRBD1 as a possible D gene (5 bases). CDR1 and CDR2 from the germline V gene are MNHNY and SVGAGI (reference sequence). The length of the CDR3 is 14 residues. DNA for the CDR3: TGTGCCAGCAGTTGCTCCTTTGGGGGAGAGCCCCAGCAGTTT. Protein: CASSCSFGGEPQQF.

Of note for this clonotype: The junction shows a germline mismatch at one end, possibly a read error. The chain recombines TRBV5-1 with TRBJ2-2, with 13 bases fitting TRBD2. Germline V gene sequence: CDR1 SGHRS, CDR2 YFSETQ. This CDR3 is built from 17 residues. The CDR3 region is CVSSQPGLAGSTGELSF. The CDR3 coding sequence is TGCGTCAGCAGCCAACCGGGACTAGCGGGAAGCACCGGGGAGCTGTCTTTT. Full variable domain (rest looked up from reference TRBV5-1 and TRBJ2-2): KAGVTQTPRYLIKTRGQQVTLSCSPISGHRSVSWYQQTPGQGLQFLFEYFSETQRNKGNFPGRFSGRQFSNSRSEMNVSTLELGDSALYLCVSSQPGLAGSTGELSFGEGSRLTVL.

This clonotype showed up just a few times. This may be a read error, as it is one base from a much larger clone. CDR3 nucleotides: TGTGCCATCAGTGCGATGGAGGATCAGCCCCAGCATTTT. This translates into CAISAMEDQPQHF. The chain employs TRBV10-3 and TRBJ1-5, with D hard to call. The ends were cut back, 4 bases at V and 5 bases at J, with 9 bases in the middle. The CDR3 is 13 residues long. The germline V gene encodes CDR1 ENHRY and CDR2 SYGVKD.

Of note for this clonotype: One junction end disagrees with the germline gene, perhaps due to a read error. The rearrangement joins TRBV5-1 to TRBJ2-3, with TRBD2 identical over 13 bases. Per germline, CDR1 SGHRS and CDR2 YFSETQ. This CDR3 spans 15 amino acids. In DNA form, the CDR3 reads TGCGCCAACAGCTTGACTAGCGGGAGGACGGATACGCAGTATTTT. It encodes CANSLTSGRTDTQYF.

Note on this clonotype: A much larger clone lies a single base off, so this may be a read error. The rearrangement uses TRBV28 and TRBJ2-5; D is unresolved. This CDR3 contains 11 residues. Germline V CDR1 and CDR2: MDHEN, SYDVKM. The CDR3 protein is CASSALETRYF. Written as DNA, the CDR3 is TGTGCCAGCAGTGCCTTGGAGACCCGGTACTTC.

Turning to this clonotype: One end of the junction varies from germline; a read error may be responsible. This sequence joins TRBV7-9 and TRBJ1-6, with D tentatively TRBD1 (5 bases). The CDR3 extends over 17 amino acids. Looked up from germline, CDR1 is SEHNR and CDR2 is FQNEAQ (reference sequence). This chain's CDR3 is CVSSLGTGAERNSPLHF. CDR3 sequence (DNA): TGTGTCAGCAGCTTAGGGACGGGTGCAGAGAGGAATTCACCCCTCCATTTT.

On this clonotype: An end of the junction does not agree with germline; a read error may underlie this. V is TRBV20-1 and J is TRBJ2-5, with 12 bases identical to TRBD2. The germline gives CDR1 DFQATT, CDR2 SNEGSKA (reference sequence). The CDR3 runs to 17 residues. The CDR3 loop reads CSARDQTSGSIAETRYF. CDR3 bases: TGCAGTGCTAGAGACCAGACTAGCGGGAGCATTGCAGAGACCCGGTACTTC.

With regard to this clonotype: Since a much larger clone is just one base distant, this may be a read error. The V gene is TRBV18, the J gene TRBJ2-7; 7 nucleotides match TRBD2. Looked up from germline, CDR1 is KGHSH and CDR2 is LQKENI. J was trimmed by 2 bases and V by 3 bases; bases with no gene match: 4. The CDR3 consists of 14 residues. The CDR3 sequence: CASSPGTNTYEQYF. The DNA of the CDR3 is TGTGCCAGCTCACCTGGGACTAATACCTACGAGCAGTACTTC.

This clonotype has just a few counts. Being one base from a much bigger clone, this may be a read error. CDR3 coding DNA: TGTGCCAGCAGCTTGTATGAGGCGGGAAAAGAGACCCAGTACTTC. It specifies CASSLYEAGKETQYF. The rearrangement joins TRBV5-6 to TRBJ2-5, with a possible D match to TRBD2 (6 bases). The germline CDR1 and CDR2 sequences are SGHDT and YYEEEE. V lost 1 base and J 3 bases, leaving 13 bases between the germline ends. The CDR3 length is 15 residues.

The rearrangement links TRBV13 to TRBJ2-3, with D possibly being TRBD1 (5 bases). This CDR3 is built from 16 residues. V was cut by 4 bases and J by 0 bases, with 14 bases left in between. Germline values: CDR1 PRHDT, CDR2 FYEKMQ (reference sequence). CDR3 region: CASSSSPQDSTDTQYF. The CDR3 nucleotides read TGTGCCAGCAGCTCATCCCCACAGGATAGCACAGATACGCAGTATTTT.

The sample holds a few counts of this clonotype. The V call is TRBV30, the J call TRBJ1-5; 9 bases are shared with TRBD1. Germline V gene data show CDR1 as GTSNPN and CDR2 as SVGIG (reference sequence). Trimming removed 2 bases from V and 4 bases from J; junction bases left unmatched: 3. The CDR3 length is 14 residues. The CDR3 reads CAWSRQGGNQPQHF. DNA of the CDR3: TGTGCCTGGAGTAGACAGGGGGGGAATCAGCCCCAGCATTTT.

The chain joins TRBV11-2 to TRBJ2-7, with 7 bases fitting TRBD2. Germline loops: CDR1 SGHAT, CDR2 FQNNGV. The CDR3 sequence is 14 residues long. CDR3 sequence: CAGSHTSASYEQYF. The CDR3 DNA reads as TGTGCTGGCAGCCACACTAGCGCCTCCTACGAGCAGTACTTC.

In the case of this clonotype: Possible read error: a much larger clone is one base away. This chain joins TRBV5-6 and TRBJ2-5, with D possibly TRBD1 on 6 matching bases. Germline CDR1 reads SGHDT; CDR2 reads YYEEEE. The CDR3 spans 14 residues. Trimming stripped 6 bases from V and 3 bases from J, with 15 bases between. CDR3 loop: CASILMGAEETQYF. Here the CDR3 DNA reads TGTGCCAGCATCTTAATGGGGGCGGAAGAGACCCAGTACTTC.

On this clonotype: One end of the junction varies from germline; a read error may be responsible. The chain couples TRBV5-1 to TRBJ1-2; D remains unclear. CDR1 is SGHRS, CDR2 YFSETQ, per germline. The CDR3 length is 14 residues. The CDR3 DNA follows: TGCGCCAGCAGCTTGCCGGGATCTGGCTATGGCAACACCTTC. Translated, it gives CASSLPGSGYGNTF.

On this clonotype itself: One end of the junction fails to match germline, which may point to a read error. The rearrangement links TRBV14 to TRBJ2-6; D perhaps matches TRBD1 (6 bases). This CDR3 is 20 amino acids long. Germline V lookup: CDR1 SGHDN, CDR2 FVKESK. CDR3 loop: CASSQREIRQDPSGVNVLTF. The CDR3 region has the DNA TGTGCCAGCAGCCAACGGGAAATCCGACAGGACCCATCTGGGGTCAACGTCCTGACTTTC.

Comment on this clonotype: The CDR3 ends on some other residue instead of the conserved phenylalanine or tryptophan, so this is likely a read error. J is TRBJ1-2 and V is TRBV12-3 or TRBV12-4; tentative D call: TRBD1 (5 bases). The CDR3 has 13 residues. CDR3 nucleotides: TGTGCCAGCAGTTTGGACAAAAACTATGGTTACACCATC. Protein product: CASSLDKNYGYTI.

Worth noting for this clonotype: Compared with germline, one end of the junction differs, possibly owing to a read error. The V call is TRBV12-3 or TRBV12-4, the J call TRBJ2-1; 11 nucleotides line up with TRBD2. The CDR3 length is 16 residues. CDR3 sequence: CASCQSGTSGNNEKFF. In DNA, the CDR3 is TGTGCCAGCTGTCAATCCGGGACTAGCGGTAACAATGAGAAGTTCTTC.

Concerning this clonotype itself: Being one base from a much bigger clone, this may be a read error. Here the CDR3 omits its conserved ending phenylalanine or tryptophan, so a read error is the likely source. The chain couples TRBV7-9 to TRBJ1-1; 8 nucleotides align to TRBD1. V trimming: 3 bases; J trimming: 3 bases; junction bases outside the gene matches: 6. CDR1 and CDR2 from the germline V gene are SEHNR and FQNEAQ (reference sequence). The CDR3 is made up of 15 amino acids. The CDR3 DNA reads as TGTGCCAGCAGCTTTCGTGGACAGGGCGACACTGAAGCTTTCATT. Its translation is CASSFRGQGDTEAFI.

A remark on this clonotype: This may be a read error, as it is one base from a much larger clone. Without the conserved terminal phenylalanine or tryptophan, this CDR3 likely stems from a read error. The CDR3: CASSGSGGGYTS. CDR3 in DNA: TGCGCCAGCAGCGGGTCAGGGGGTGGCTACACCTCC. The chain employs TRBV5-1 and TRBJ1-2; TRBD1 matches 7 bases. The CDR3 is 12 residues long. The junction had 4 bases not matched to a gene; V was cut back by 4 bases and J by 7 bases. Germline loops: CDR1 SGHRS, CDR2 YFSETQ.

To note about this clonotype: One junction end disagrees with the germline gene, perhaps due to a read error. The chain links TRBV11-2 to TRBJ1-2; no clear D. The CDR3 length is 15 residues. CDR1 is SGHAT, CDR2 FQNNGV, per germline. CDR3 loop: CVSSLESAGCYGYIF. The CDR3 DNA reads TGTGTCAGCAGCTTAGAGAGTGCGGGTTGCTATGGCTACATCTTC. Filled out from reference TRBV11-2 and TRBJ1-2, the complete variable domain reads EAGVAQSPRYKIIEKRQSVAFWCNPISGHATLYWYQQILGQGPKLLIQFQNNGVVDDSQLPKDRFSAERLKGVDSTLKIQPAKLEDSAVYLCVSSLESAGCYGYIFGSGTRLTVV.